This TCR beta chain was sequenced for a study of T cell changes during pregnancy in multiple sclerosis. TCRdb's copy holds only in-frame clones and misses some; the assay was immunoSEQ multiplex PCR. The sample holds fewer than 90,000 clones, about 94% seen once. The origin of this receptor is a female donor in good health, enrolled as a control in a pregnancy study. The sample in question was peripheral blood, obtained after pregnancy.

The CDR3 here is CASTPLGLVTDTQYF. CDR3 DNA sequence: TGTGCCAGCACCCCTCTAGGTTTGGTCACAGATACGCAGTATTTT. V gene TRBV14 combines with J gene TRBJ2-3; D is unresolved. The CDR3 consists of 15 residues. From germline, CDR1 is SGHDN and CDR2 FVKESK. V was clipped by 7 bases and J by 2 bases, with 16 bases between them.